This TCR beta chain stems from a study of blood T cell repertoires in COVID-19. The overall study: Sites across the United States, Italy and Spain contributed samples from acute and convalescent COVID-19. In each case, the material was cDNA or gDNA derived from T cells, B-cell-depleted T cells, or PBMCs.

The CDR3 sequence is 11 residues long. Losses at the gene ends were 5 bases for V and 8 bases for J; bases not matched to a gene: 2. In the original analysis: Counts of nucleated cells, estimated from reference gene primer amplification, were obtained. Produced via immunoSEQ multiplex PCR; TCRdb's table is partial and in-frame only. The V and J calls and clone size are taken from that table; D and trimming were inferred from the DNA. The profile shows some 140,000 clones, around four fifths of them singletons. The chain has TRBV12-3 or TRBV12-4 and TRBJ1-1; 7 positions agree with TRBD1. The sequenced sample consisted of peripheral blood. This TCR derives from a man in his 60s who had recovered from COVID-19. The CDR3 sequence: CASSRTGEAFF. The CDR3 coding sequence is TGTGCCAGCAGTCGGACAGGCGAAGCTTTCTTT.